What follows are 5 T cell receptor beta chains derived from one specimen sequenced in a study of cytomegalovirus exposure and HLA in healthy donors. PCR primers comprised 60 Vbeta and 13 Jbeta primers. Profiled with immunoSEQ multiplex PCR; TCRdb holds only in-frame clones, not every one. The sample records roughly 200,000 clones, almost 85% being singletons. The sequenced material came from PBMCs. These receptor sequences come from a woman between 45 and 60 years old in good health and CMV-seronegative.

This chain connects TRBV4-1 to TRBJ1-5, with 7 nucleotides matching TRBD1. Germline loops: CDR1 MGHRA, CDR2 YSYEKL. J was trimmed by 3 bases and V by 3 bases; bases with no gene match: 8. The length of the CDR3 is 16 residues. In DNA, the CDR3 is TGCGCCAGCAGCCAGGGAACAGGGGCCCTCAATCAGCCCCAGCATTTT. It specifies CASSQGTGALNQPQHF.

V and J are TRBV5-4 and TRBJ2-5, with 7 bases fitting TRBD2. CDR3 length: 13 amino acids. Germline V lookup: CDR1 SGHNT, CDR2 YYREEE (reference sequence). The V and J ends lost 6 bases and 11 bases, in that order; junction bases with no gene match: 13. In DNA, the CDR3 is TGTGCCAGCAACCTCCGTGTGGGGGGGGAGCAGTACTTC. It translates to CASNLRVGGEQYF. Combining the CDR3 with reference TRBV5-4 and TRBJ2-5 gives the whole variable domain ETGVTQSPTHLIKTRGQQVTLRCSSQSGHNTVSWYQQALGQGPQFIFQYYREEENGRGNFPPRFSGLQFPNYSSELNVNALELDDSALYLCASNLRVGGEQYFGPGTRLLVL.

This chain uses TRBV11-2 with TRBJ2-1, with 9 bases fitting TRBD2. Losses at the gene ends were 2 bases for V and 8 bases for J; bases not matched to a gene: 7. Germline V CDR1 and CDR2: SGHAT, FQNNGV. The CDR3 is made up of 15 amino acids. CDR3 bases: TGTGCCAGCAGCTTAATTGGCGGGAGGGCCGATGAGCAGTTCTTC. Protein product: CASSLIGGRADEQFF.

This chain's CDR3 is CASSPLALAGAPTGELFF. The CDR3 DNA is TGTGCCAGCAGTCCCCTAGCCCTAGCGGGTGCTCCCACCGGGGAGCTGTTTTTT. The V gene is TRBV27, the J gene TRBJ2-2; 8 bases are a match to TRBD2. From germline, CDR1 is MNHEY and CDR2 SMNVEV (reference sequence). V lost 5 bases, J lost 4 bases, and 15 bases stayed unmatched. The CDR3 spans 18 residues.

This chain connects TRBV11-2 to TRBJ1-3; the D is unclear. CDR3 length: 14 residues. The germline V gene encodes CDR1 SGHAT and CDR2 FQNNGV. The V end was cut by 3 bases, the J end by 1 base, with 7 bases between. Here the CDR3 DNA reads TGTGCCAGCAGCTTTAGGACTTCTGGAAACACCATATATTTT. It specifies CASSFRTSGNTIYF.